The 20 T cell receptor beta chains reported below all come from one sample, sequenced in a study of blood T cells in healthy people across ages. A J-beta primer mix and a sample-barcoded 5' primer were used in a second PCR of about 7 to 12 cycles. TCRdb processed the 5' RACE reads anew with MiXCR; each CDR3 protein has one entry. This sample has 850,000 to 1,000,000 distinct CDR3 sequences, with 40% to 60% found just once. Material: blood. The receptor set was obtained from a young man in good health.

The rearrangement joins TRBV4-2 to TRBJ2-2, with D unclear. Trimming shortened V by 2 bases and J by 3 bases, and 7 bases separated the two germline ends. From germline, CDR1 is LGHNA and CDR2 YNFKEQ. The CDR3 length is 14 residues. The CDR3 DNA sequence: TGTGCCAGCAGCCAAATCGGGTACACCGGGGAGCTGTTTTTT. Translating it yields CASSQIGYTGELFF.

Only a few counts were recorded for this clonotype. The chain has TRBV3-1 and TRBJ1-1; D perhaps matches TRBD1 (6 bases). This CDR3 spans 17 amino acids. Trimming took 1 base from V and 2 from J, leaving 17 bases between them. Germline CDR1 and CDR2: LGHDT and YNNKEL (reference sequence). The DNA of the CDR3 is TGTGCCAGCAGCCAAGGGGCGTGGGGACAAGATAACACTGAAGCTTTCTTT. Translated: CASSQGAWGQDNTEAFF.

This clonotype appeared a few times. This chain joins TRBV18 and TRBJ2-4; D ambiguous. Looked up from germline, CDR1 is KGHSH and CDR2 is LQKENI. The CDR3 is made up of 14 amino acids. Trimming shortened V by 0 bases and J by 7 bases, and 10 bases separated the two germline ends. As DNA, the CDR3 is TGTGCCAGCTCACCACCAGACTCCCGGAACATTCAGTACTTC. Translated, it gives CASSPPDSRNIQYF.

The genes are TRBV20-1 and TRBJ2-5; 8 nucleotides line up with TRBD2. This CDR3 comprises 15 residues. The germline V gene encodes CDR1 DFQATT and CDR2 SNEGSKA (reference sequence). With V trimmed by 2 bases and J by 5 bases, 10 bases remained unmatched. Here the CDR3 reads CSARRASGGRETQYF. The CDR3 DNA sequence: TGCAGTGCTAGACGGGCCAGCGGGGGACGGGAGACCCAGTACTTC.

This clonotype was seen a few times. The rearrangement links TRBV6-6 to TRBJ2-1; a weak D match, TRBD1 (7 bases). This CDR3 spans 16 amino acids. Looked up from germline, CDR1 is MNHNY and CDR2 is SVGAGI (reference sequence). Trimming shortened V by 1 base and J by 8 bases, and 18 bases separated the two germline ends. The CDR3 coding sequence is TGTGCCAGCAGTTACTTACACCCGACAGGGAGGTATGAGCAGTTCTTC. This encodes CASSYLHPTGRYEQFF.

This sequence joins TRBV3-1 and TRBJ2-5; 7 nucleotides match TRBD2. V was clipped by 0 bases and J by 7 bases; unmatched bases: 8. Per the germline V gene, CDR1 is LGHDT and CDR2 is YNNKEL (reference sequence). The CDR3 extends over 15 amino acids. The CDR3 DNA reads TGTGCCAGCAGCCAAGATAGCGGGCTGACGGGGACCCAGTACTTC. Its translation is CASSQDSGLTGTQYF.

The chain joins TRBV7-9 to TRBJ2-4, with D perhaps TRBD1 (5 bases). CDR3 length equals 16 residues. V gave up 3 bases and J gave up 0 bases, with 12 bases separating them. In germline, CDR1 is SEHNR, CDR2 FQNEAQ (reference sequence). CDR3 sequence: CASSFQGSLAKNIQYF. CDR3 bases: TGTGCCAGCAGCTTTCAGGGCTCTTTAGCCAAAAACATTCAGTACTTC.

The chain employs TRBV7-8 and TRBJ2-7; tentatively, D is TRBD2 (5 bases). The CDR3 runs to 13 residues. Between the trimmed V and J ends, which lost 6 bases and 5 bases, there was a span of 14 bases. The germline V gene encodes CDR1 SGHVS and CDR2 FQNEAQ. The CDR3 region is CASSPPTRDEQYF. The CDR3 bases are TGTGCCAGCAGTCCCCCAACGAGGGACGAGCAGTACTTC. Based on the CDR3 plus reference TRBV7-8 and TRBJ2-7, the full variable domain is GAGVSQSPRYKVAKRGQDVALRCDPISGHVSLFWYQQALGQGPEFLTYFQNEAQLDKSGLPSDRFFAERPEGSVSTLKIQRTQQEDSAVYLCASSPPTRDEQYFGPGTRLTVT.

The rearrangement uses TRBV3-1 and TRBJ2-4; D not certain. V dropped 1 base and J dropped 9 bases, with 10 bases sitting between them. Germline CDR1 LGHDT, CDR2 YNNKEL (reference sequence). CDR3 length: 13 amino acids. The CDR3 DNA follows: TGTGCCAGCAGCCAAGCCTCGGTTAGCATTCAGTACTTC. This sequence encodes CASSQASVSIQYF.

In its sample, this clonotype was seen once. The rearrangement links TRBV13 to TRBJ2-6; TRBD1 matches 8 bases. Germline loops: CDR1 PRHDT, CDR2 FYEKMQ (reference sequence). Unmatched junction bases numbered 3, after V lost 4 bases and J lost 4 bases. This CDR3 is built from 15 residues. The CDR3, as DNA: TGTGCCAGCAGCTCAGGGACAGGAGGGGCCAACGTCCTGACTTTC. It encodes CASSSGTGGANVLTF.

This clonotype was counted only a few times. V gene TRBV27 combines with J gene TRBJ2-7; 8 nucleotides align to TRBD1. Germline CDR1 is MNHEY and CDR2 is SMNVEV (reference sequence). This CDR3 region has 15 residues. The V and J ends lost 5 bases and 3 bases, in that order; junction bases with no gene match: 9. The CDR3 sequence is CASSHRTGSYYEQYF. The CDR3 DNA follows: TGTGCCAGCAGTCACAGGACAGGGAGTTACTACGAGCAGTACTTC.

This clonotype occurred many times. The V gene is TRBV20-1, the J gene TRBJ2-1; 9 bases are a match to TRBD2. The V gene end was trimmed by 3 bases and the J gene end by 6 bases; junction bases not matched to a gene: 6. The CDR3 loop spans 14 amino acids. CDR1 is DFQATT and CDR2 is SNEGSKA in the germline V gene (reference sequence). In DNA, the CDR3 is TGCAGTGCTAGTCCCACTAGCGGGTCCAATGAGCAGTTCTTC. As protein: CSASPTSGSNEQFF.

The J gene is TRBJ2-3, the V gene TRBV20-1; 12 nucleotides align to TRBD2. CDR3 length: 20 amino acids. Germline-derived CDR1 and CDR2 are DFQATT and SNEGSKA (reference sequence). V shed 0 bases, J shed 0 bases, and the junction held 13 bases outside the gene matches. This CDR3 reads CSARDRRGLAGGRSTDTQYF. CDR3 DNA: TGCAGTGCTAGAGACCGTCGAGGGCTAGCGGGGGGGAGGAGCACAGATACGCAGTATTTT.

The V call is TRBV18, the J call TRBJ2-5, with D perhaps assigned TRBD1 or TRBD2 (5 bases each). The CDR3 contains 13 residues. The germline V gene encodes CDR1 KGHSH and CDR2 LQKENI. Trimming stripped 8 bases from V and 11 bases from J, with 21 bases between. CDR3 in DNA: TGTGCCAGCGCACAAGGGGTCGATTGGGAGCAGTACTTC. This translates into CASAQGVDWEQYF. Looking up the rest from reference TRBV18 and TRBJ2-5 gives the full variable domain: NAGVMQNPRHLVRRRGQEARLRCSPMKGHSHVYWYRQLPEEGLKFMVYLQKENIIDESGMPKERFSAEFPKEGPSILRIQQVVRGDSAAYFCASAQGVDWEQYFGPGTRLLVL.

The chain links TRBV27 to TRBJ2-7; no clear D. Trimming left V 4 bases short and J 6 bases short, with 7 bases between. The germline gives CDR1 MNHEY, CDR2 SMNVEV (reference sequence). This CDR3 contains 11 residues. The CDR3 sequence: CASSYRSEQYF. CDR3 DNA: TGTGCCAGCAGTTACCGTTCCGAGCAGTACTTC.

Ten or more counts support this clonotype. This chain uses TRBV5-1 with TRBJ2-3; possibly TRBD2 for D (6 bases). This CDR3 comprises 14 residues. Germline loops: CDR1 SGHRS, CDR2 YFSETQ. The ends were cut back, 5 bases at V and 1 base at J, with 11 bases in the middle. CDR3 loop: CASSSASGTDTQYF. DNA for the CDR3: TGCGCCAGCAGTTCCGCTAGCGGCACAGATACGCAGTATTTT.

The V gene is TRBV28, the J gene TRBJ1-6, with 7 bases that match TRBD1. This CDR3 contains 15 residues. Germline values: CDR1 MDHEN, CDR2 SYDVKM. Unmatched junction bases numbered 7, after V lost 6 bases and J lost 5 bases. As DNA, the CDR3 is TGTGCCAGCAGCCGTACGGGGACAGATAATTCACCCCTCCACTTT. This sequence encodes CASSRTGTDNSPLHF. Supplemented by reference TRBV28 and TRBJ1-6, the full variable domain reads DVKVTQSSRYLVKRTGEKVFLECVQDMDHENMFWYRQDPGLGLRLIYFSYDVKMKEKGDIPEGYSVSREKKERFSLILESASTNQTSMYLCASSRTGTDNSPLHFGNGTRLTVT.

The chain is built from TRBV24-1 and TRBJ2-1; TRBD2 agrees at 11 bases. Germline V gene data show CDR1 as KGHDR and CDR2 as SFDVKD. V lost 4 bases to trimming and J lost 8 bases; unmatched junction nucleotides: 9. This CDR3 spans 16 amino acids. The CDR3 DNA follows: TGTGCCACCAGTGACCCCGTAGCGGGGGGGCTGGATGAGCAGTTCTTC. Translated: CATSDPVAGGLDEQFF.

The chain has TRBV6-5 and TRBJ1-2; D is possibly TRBD1 (5 bases). Germline CDR1 and CDR2: MNHEY and SVGAGI. The CDR3 has 14 residues. V lost 3 bases, J lost 2 bases, and 10 bases lay in between. CDR3 loop: CASSYGGTNYGYTF. In nucleotides, the CDR3 is TGTGCCAGCAGTTATGGGGGGACGAACTATGGCTACACCTTC.

The rearrangement joins TRBV7-2 to TRBJ1-1, with a weak D call TRBD1 (5 bases). CDR1 is SGHTA, CDR2 FQGNSA, per germline. The CDR3 is 13 residues long. V lost 8 bases and J 6 bases, leaving 16 bases between the germline ends. In DNA form, the CDR3 reads TGTGCCAGCTGCGGAGGCCAGGGCCCTGAAGCTTTCTTT. This sequence encodes CASCGGQGPEAFF.